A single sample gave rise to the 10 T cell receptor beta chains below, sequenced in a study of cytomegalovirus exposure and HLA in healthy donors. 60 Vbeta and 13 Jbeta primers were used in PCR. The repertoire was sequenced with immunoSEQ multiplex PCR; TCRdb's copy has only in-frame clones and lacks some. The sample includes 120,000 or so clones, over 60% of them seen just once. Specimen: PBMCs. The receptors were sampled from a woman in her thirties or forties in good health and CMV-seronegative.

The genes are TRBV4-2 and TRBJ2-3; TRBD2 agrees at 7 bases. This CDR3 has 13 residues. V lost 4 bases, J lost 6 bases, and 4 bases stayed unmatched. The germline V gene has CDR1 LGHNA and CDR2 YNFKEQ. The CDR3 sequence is CASSRLAADTQYF. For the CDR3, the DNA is TGTGCCAGCAGCCGTCTAGCGGCGGATACGCAGTATTTT.

As DNA, the CDR3 is TGTGCCAGCAGCTTGGCCAGGTCTTATGGCTACACCTTC. Its translation: CASSLARSYGYTF. This chain uses TRBV5-4 with TRBJ1-2, with no clear D. CDR3 size: 13 residues. The V end lost 0 bases, the J end lost 5 bases, and 8 bases lay between the germline ends. Germline values: CDR1 SGHNT, CDR2 YYREEE (reference sequence).

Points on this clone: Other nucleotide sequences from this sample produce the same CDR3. CDR3: CASSSAYEQYF. The CDR3 DNA is TGTGCCAGCAGCTCGGCCTACGAGCAGTACTTC. This chain joins TRBV7-9 and TRBJ2-7; the D is unclear. This CDR3 region has 11 residues. Looked up from germline, CDR1 is SEHNR and CDR2 is FQNEAQ (reference sequence). V dropped 4 bases and J dropped 2 bases, with 3 bases sitting between them.

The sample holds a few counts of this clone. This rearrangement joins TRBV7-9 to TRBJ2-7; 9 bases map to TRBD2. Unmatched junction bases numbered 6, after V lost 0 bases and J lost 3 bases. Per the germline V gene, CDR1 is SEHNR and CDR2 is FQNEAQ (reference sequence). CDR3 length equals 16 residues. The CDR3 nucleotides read TGTGCCAGCAGCTTAGCGCCTAGCGGGAACGTCTACGAGCAGTACTTC. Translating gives CASSLAPSGNVYEQYF.

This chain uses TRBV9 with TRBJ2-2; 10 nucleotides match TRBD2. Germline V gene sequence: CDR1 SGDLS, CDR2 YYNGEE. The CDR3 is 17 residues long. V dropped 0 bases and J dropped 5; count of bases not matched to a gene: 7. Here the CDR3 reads CASSVVSSGSLTGELFF. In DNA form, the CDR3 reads TGTGCCAGCAGCGTAGTTTCTAGCGGGAGTTTGACCGGGGAGCTGTTTTTT.

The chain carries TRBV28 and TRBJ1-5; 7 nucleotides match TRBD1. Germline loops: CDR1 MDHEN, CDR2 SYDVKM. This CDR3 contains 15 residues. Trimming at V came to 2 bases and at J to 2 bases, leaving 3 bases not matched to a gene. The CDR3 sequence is CASSLGGTGNQPQHF. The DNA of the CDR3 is TGTGCCAGCAGTTTAGGGGGGACAGGCAATCAGCCCCAGCATTTT.

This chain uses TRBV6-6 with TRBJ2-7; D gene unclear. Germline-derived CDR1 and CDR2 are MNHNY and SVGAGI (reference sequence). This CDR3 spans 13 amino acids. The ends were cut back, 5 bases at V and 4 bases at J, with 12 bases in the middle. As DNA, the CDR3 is TGTGCCAGCAGTGACCCTAGTCTATACGAGCAGTACTTC. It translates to CASSDPSLYEQYF.

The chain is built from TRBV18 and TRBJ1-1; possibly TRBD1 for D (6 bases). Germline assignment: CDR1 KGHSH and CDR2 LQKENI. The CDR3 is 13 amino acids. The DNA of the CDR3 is TGTGCACTAAGGGAGGGGGAGGCCACTGAAGCTTTCTTT. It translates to CALREGEATEAFF.

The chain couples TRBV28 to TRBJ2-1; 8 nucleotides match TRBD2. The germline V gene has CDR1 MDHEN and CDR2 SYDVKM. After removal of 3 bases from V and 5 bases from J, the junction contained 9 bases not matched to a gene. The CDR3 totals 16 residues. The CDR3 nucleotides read TGTGCCAGCAGTTTTCTTTCGGGAGGGTTGAACAATGAGCAGTTCTTC. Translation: CASSFLSGGLNNEQFF.

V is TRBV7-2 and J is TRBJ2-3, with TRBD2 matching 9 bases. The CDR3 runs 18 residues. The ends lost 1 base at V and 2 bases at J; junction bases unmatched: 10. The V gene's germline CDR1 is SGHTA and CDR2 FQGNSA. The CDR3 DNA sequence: TGTGCCAGCAGCTTAGACGTTTTAGTAGCGGGGGCCACAGATACGCAGTATTTT. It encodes CASSLDVLVAGATDTQYF.